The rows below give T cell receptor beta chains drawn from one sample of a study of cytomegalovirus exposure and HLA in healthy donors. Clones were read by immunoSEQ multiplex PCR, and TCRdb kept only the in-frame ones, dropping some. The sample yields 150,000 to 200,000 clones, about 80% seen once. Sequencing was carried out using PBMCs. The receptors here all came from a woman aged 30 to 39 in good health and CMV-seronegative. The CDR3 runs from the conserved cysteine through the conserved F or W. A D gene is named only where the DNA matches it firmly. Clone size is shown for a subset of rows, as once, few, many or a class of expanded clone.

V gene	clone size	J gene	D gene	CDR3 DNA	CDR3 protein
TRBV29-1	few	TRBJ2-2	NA	TGCAGCGTGAACATTGCCACCGGGGAGCTGTTTTTT	CSVNIATGELFF
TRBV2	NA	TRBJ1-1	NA	TGTGCCACCAACGTGGGGGGAGCGAACACTGAAGCTTTCTTT	CATNVGGANTEAFF
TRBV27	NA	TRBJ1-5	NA	TGTGCCAGCAGTATTGCAGGGGTGATAAATCAGCCCCAGCATTTT	CASSIAGVINQPQHF
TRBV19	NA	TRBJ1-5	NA	TGTGCCAGTAGTACTTCCAGGGTTACAAGCAATCAGCCCCAGCATTTT	CASSTSRVTSNQPQHF
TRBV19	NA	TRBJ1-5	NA	TGTGCCAGTGGACATAGCAATCAGCCCCAGCATTTT	CASGHSNQPQHF
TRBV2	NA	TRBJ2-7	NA	TGTGCCAGCATGTCATCCGGAGACCCCTACGAGCAGTACTTC	CASMSSGDPYEQYF
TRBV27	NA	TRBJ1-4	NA	TGTGCCAGCAGTCTGAGGACTCGTTTGGGCGAAAAACTGTTTTTT	CASSLRTRLGEKLFF
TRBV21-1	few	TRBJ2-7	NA	TGTGCCAGCAGCAAAGTGGGCACCCGCGCGACCTCTACGAACGAGCAGTACTTC	CASSKVGTRATSTNEQYF
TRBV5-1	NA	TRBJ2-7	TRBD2	TGCGCCAGCAGCTCGGGACTAGCGGGGGGCCATTCCTACGAGCAGTACTTC	CASSSGLAGGHSYEQYF
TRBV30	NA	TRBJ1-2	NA	TGTGCCTGGAGCGGCGGACAATTCGTGGGCTACACCTTC	CAWSGGQFVGYTF
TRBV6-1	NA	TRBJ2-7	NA	TGTGCCGCGGGCTCCTCTACGCTCTACGAGCAGTACTTC	CAAGSSTLYEQYF
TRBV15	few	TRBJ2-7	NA	TGTGCCACCAGCAGAGGTGTCCGGTACGAGCAGTACTTC	CATSRGVRYEQYF
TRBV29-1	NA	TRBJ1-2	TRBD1	TGCAGCGTTGACCCCCACTGGTCTGGGACAGGGGAATCTGGCTACACCTTC	CSVDPHWSGTGESGYTF
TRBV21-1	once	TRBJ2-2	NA	TGTGCCAGTAAACTAGCGGGGACACTATCCGGGGAGCTGTTTTTT	CASKLAGTLSGELFF
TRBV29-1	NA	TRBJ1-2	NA	TGCAGCGTTCGCGAGGGGGGAGGGAATGGCTACACCTTC	CSVREGGGNGYTF
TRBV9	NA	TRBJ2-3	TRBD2	TGTGCCAGCAGCACCCGGACTAGCGGGTCTAGCACAGATACGCAGTATTTT	CASSTRTSGSSTDTQYF
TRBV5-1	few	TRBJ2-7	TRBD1	TGCGCCAGCAGCTCCTCGGGACAGCAGTACGAGCAGTACTTC	CASSSSGQQYEQYF
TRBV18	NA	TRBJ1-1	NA	TGTGCCAGCTCACCTAAGGACATCGCCACGGCTAAAGCTTTCTTT	CASSPKDIATAKAFF
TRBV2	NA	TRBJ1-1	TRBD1	TGTGCCAGCAGGGGACAGCTAATGAACACTGAAGCTTTCTTT	CASRGQLMNTEAFF
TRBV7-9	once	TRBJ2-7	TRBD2	TGTGCCAGCAGCCTGCCGGGGGGGCGCGAGCAGTACTTC	CASSLPGGREQYF
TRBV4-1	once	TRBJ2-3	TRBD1	TGCGCCAGCAGCCGAGGGGACAGGCCTAGCACAGATACGCAGTATTTT	CASSRGDRPSTDTQYF
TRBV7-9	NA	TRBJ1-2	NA	TGTGCCAGCAGCTCTGGGGAGGGTAACTATGGCTACACCTTC	CASSSGEGNYGYTF
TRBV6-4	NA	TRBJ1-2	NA	TGTGCCAGCCGAGGCGCCGGTAACTATGGCTACACCTTC	CASRGAGNYGYTF
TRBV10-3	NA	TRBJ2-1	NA	TGTGCCATCACCGAGGGTACTAGCAGACTCTACAATGAGCAGTTCTTC	CAITEGTSRLYNEQFF
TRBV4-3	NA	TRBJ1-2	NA	TGCGCCAGCAGCCAACGGGAGGGTTTTAACTATGGCTACACCTTC	CASSQREGFNYGYTF
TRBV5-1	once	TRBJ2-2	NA	TGCGCCAGCAGCTTGGATGGGGGGTCCGGGGAGCTGTTTTTT	CASSLDGGSGELFF
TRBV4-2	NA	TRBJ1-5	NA	TGTGCCAGCAGCCAAGGACAGCGTAGCAATCAGCCCCAGCATTTT	CASSQGQRSNQPQHF
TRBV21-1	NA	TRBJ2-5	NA	TGTGCCAGCACCCTAACCGGGACTAGCGGGCGGTTAACTTCAGAGACCCAGTACTTC	CASTLTGTSGRLTSETQYF
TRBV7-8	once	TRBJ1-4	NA	TGTGCCAGCAGCTCCGGACTCGGTGCAACTAATGAAAAACTGTTTTTT	CASSSGLGATNEKLFF
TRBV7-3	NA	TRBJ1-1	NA	TGTGCCAGCAGCTTAAGGGGGGGCGGTACACGATCCTTGAACACTGAAGCTTTCTTT	CASSLRGGGTRSLNTEAFF